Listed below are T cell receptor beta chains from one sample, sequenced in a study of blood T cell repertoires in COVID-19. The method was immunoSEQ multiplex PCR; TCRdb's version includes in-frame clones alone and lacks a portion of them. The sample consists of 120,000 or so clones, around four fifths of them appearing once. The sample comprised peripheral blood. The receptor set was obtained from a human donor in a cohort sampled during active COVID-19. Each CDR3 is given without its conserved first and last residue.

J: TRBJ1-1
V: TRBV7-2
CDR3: ASSSDGRVNTEAF

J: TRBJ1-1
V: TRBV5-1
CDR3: ASSPGQGVVAF

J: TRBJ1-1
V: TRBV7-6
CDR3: ASSPQTGAMNTEAF

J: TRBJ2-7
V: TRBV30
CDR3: AWSLLTSGRDEQY

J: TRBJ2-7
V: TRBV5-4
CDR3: ASRSGRTGPYEQY

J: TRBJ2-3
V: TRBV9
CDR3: ASSPGGANTDTQY

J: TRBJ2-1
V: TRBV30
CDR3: AWRGTSGRGGEQF

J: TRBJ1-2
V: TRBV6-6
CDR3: ASSPGQVYGYT

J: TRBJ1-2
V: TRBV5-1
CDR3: ASSTQTGDYGYT

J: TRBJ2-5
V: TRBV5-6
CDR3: ASSLEVAGGLETQY

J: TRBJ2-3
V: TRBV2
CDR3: ASSGYDSKKADTQY

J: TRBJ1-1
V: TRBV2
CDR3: ASSTLTGGTEAF

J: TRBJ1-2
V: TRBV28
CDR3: ASSPGARGYT

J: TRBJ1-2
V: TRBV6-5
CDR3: ASGAEGYYGYT

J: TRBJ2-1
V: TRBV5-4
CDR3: ASSLGTSGRTGEQF

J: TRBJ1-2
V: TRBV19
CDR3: ASTNGQVYGYT

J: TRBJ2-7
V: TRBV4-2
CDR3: ASSQNSGRRYEQY

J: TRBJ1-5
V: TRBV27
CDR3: ASSYTITDQPQH

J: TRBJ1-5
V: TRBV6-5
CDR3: ASASGRDQPQH

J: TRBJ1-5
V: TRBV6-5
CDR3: ASRPQGARNQPQH

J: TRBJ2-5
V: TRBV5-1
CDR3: ASSGGTSDGWETQY

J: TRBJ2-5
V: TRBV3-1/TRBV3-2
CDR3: ASSPGLIQGSSETQY

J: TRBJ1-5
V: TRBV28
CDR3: ASSSPGFIFSGNQPQH

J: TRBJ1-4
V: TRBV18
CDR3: ASSLGTDPNEKLF

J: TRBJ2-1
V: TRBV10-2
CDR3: ASSEDRKNEQF

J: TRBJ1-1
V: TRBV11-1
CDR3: ASSLLRTEAF

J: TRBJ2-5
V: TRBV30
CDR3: AWSVPRTGGTQY

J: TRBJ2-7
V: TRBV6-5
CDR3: ASSDGQGSVIEQY

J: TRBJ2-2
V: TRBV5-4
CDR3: ASSQKLISGGAVAGELF

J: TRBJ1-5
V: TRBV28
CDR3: ASTDGQAGPHQPQH

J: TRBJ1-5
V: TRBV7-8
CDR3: ASSLRRHPGNQPQH

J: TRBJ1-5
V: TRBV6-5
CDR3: ASSSGEVRQPQH

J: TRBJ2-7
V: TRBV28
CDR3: ASSPITRDRGYEQY

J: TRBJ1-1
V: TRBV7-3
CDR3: ASSSLGQLNTEAF

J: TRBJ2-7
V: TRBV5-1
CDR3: ASSLITGVYEQY

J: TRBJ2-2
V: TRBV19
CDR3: ASSITSGATVKLF

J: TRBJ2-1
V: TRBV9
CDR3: ASSVVPGSLNEQF

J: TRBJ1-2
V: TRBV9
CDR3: ASSVGQGLGYT

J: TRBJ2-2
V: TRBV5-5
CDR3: ASSPRSGLTGELF

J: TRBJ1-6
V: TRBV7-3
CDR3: ASSAGGPSSPLH

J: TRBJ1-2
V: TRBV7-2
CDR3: ASSLVTGGGNGYT

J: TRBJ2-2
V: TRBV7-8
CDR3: ASSLVLNTGELF

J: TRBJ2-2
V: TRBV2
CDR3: ASAAGDTGELF

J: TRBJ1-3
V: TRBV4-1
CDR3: ASSQKGQRSSGNTIY

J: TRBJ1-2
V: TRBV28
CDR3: ASSLGGGGVYGYT

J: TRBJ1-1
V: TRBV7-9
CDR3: ASSSAGHTGAF

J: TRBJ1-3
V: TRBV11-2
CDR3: ASSLDYGLLSGNTIY

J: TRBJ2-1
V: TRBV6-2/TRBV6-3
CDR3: ASSYGGSFDNEQF

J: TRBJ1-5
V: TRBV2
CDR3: ASKQDRSDQPQH